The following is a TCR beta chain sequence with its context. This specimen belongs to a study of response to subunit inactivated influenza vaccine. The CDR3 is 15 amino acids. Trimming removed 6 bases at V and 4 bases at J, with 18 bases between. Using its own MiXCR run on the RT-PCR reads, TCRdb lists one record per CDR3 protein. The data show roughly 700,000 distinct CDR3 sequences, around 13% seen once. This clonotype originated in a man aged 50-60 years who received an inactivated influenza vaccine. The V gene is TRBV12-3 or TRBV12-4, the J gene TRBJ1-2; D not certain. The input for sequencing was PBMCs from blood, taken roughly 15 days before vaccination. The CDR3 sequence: CASSPIRGSVYGYTF. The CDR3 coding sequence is TGTGCCAGCAGCCCAATACGGGGAAGCGTCTATGGCTACACCTTC.